This is a list of T cell receptor beta chains from one sample in a study of shared clonotypes between healthy human individuals. Clones were read by immunoSEQ multiplex PCR, and TCRdb kept only the in-frame ones, dropping some. The table has 780,000 or so clones, roughly 72% seen once. Sample: memory CD4+ T cells sorted from blood. The receptors shown here come from a woman younger than 45 in good health. Each CDR3 is given with its conserved first and last residue. The D gene is left open where the match is weak. Where a row states a size, it is once, few, many or the class of an expanded clone; other rows omit it.

D: NA
V: TRBV14
size: many
J: TRBJ2-2
DNA: TGTGCCAGCAGCCCACCTCCGAGTCCGAACACCGGGGAGCTGTTTTTT
CDR3: CASSPPPSPNTGELFF

D: NA
V: TRBV7-7
size: NA
J: TRBJ2-5
DNA: TGTGCCAGCAGCTTAGTGATCGGGCAAGAGACCCAGTACTTC
CDR3: CASSLVIGQETQYF

D: NA
V: TRBV5-1
size: NA
J: TRBJ2-2
DNA: TGCGCCAGCAGCTATTTTATTACAGGGGAGGGGACCGGGGAGCTGTTTTTT
CDR3: CASSYFITGEGTGELFF

D: NA
V: TRBV2
size: once
J: TRBJ1-3
DNA: TGTGCCAGCAGTGAAGTGGGGGACACCATATATTTT
CDR3: CASSEVGDTIYF

D: NA
V: TRBV6-1
size: NA
J: TRBJ1-1
DNA: TGTGCCAGCAGTGATAGGGGATTCGGGAACACTGAAGCTTTCTTT
CDR3: CASSDRGFGNTEAFF

D: NA
V: TRBV7-2
size: few
J: TRBJ2-1
DNA: TGTGCCAGCAGCCCTCGGAATGAGCAGTTCTTC
CDR3: CASSPRNEQFF

D: TRBD1
V: TRBV7-8
size: many
J: TRBJ1-5
DNA: TGTGCCAGCAGCCTAGGCGGGGACAGAAATCAGCCCCAGCATTTT
CDR3: CASSLGGDRNQPQHF

D: NA
V: TRBV9
size: NA
J: TRBJ2-1
DNA: TGTGCCAGCAGCGCATATAAGATGGATGAGCAGTTCTTC
CDR3: CASSAYKMDEQFF

D: TRBD1
V: TRBV5-1
size: NA
J: TRBJ2-5
DNA: TGCGCCAGCAGCTTACAGGGGCGTTTAAGAGAGACCCAGTACTTC
CDR3: CASSLQGRLRETQYF

D: NA
V: TRBV27
size: NA
J: TRBJ1-5
DNA: TGTGCCAGCAGTTATAATAGCGAGGATCAGCCCCAGCATTTT
CDR3: CASSYNSEDQPQHF

D: NA
V: TRBV20-1
size: NA
J: TRBJ1-6
DNA: TGCAGTGCTAGAGACTCACCCCTCCACTTT
CDR3: CSARDSPLHF

D: NA
V: TRBV6-5
size: NA
J: TRBJ1-3
DNA: TGTGCCAGCAAGAGACAGTCAAGCTCTGGAAACACCATATATTTT
CDR3: CASKRQSSSGNTIYF

D: NA
V: TRBV7-2
size: NA
J: TRBJ1-2
DNA: TGTGCCAGCAGCCCAGTAGAGGGCAGGGGCTACACCTTC
CDR3: CASSPVEGRGYTF

D: TRBD2
V: TRBV7-2
size: NA
J: TRBJ2-3
DNA: TGTGCCAGCAGCCCAGGACTAGCGGAGACCACAGATACGCAGTATTTT
CDR3: CASSPGLAETTDTQYF

D: TRBD2
V: TRBV28
size: NA
J: TRBJ2-7
DNA: TGTGCCAGCGGGCCGAGACTAGCTCGCTACGAGCAGTACTTC
CDR3: CASGPRLARYEQYF

D: NA
V: TRBV28
size: NA
J: TRBJ1-1
DNA: TGTGCCAGCAGTTTATTGAGGACTGAAGCTTTCTTT
CDR3: CASSLLRTEAFF

D: TRBD2
V: TRBV5-1
size: many
J: TRBJ2-1
DNA: TGCGCCAGCAGCCCCCGGACTAGCGGAACTAGCTCCTACAATGAGCAGTTCTTC
CDR3: CASSPRTSGTSSYNEQFF

D: TRBD1
V: TRBV5-4
size: NA
J: TRBJ1-4
DNA: TGTGCCAGCAGCTTGGCCGGGCAGGGGGAGGTTGAAAAACTGTTTTTT
CDR3: CASSLAGQGEVEKLFF

D: TRBD2
V: TRBV4-1
size: NA
J: TRBJ2-1
DNA: TGCGCCAGCAGCCAAGATCTAGCTAGCGGGAGGGTTGGTTCTTACAATGAGCAGTTCTTC
CDR3: CASSQDLASGRVGSYNEQFF

D: NA
V: TRBV6-6
size: few
J: TRBJ1-1
DNA: TGTGCCAGCAACAGCCACATGAACACTGAAGCTTTCTTT
CDR3: CASNSHMNTEAFF

D: NA
V: TRBV6-1
size: few
J: TRBJ2-1
DNA: TGTGCCACCCCTCGTCCCGGACTTACGAGTGAGCAGTTCTTC
CDR3: CATPRPGLTSEQFF

D: TRBD2
V: TRBV4-1
size: NA
J: TRBJ2-1
DNA: TGCGCCAGCAGCCAAGCGGAGACTAGCGGGAGGGAGCAGTTCTTC
CDR3: CASSQAETSGREQFF

D: NA
V: TRBV30
size: few
J: TRBJ1-1
DNA: TGTGCCTGGGCACGGGGAGGGGGCACTGAAGCTTTCTTT
CDR3: CAWARGGGTEAFF

D: NA
V: TRBV7-5
size: few
J: TRBJ2-3
DNA: TGTGTCAGAAGCTTGAACCGGGACAGGGGTCCCGATACGCAGTATTTT
CDR3: CVRSLNRDRGPDTQYF

D: NA
V: TRBV29-1
size: NA
J: TRBJ1-1
DNA: TGCAGCGTTGTAAGGACGTCAGGAGGCACTGAAGCTTTCTTT
CDR3: CSVVRTSGGTEAFF